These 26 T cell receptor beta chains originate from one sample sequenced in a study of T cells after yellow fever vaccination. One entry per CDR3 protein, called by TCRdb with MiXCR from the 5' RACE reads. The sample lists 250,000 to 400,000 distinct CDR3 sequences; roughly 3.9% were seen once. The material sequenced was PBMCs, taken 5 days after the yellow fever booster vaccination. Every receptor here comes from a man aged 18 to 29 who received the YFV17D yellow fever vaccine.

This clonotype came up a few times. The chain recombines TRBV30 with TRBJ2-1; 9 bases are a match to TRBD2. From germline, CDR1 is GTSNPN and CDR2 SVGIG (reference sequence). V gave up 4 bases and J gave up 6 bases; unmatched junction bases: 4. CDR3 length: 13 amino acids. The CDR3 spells CAWTAGGGNEQFF. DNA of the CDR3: TGTGCCTGGACTGCGGGAGGGGGCAATGAGCAGTTCTTC.

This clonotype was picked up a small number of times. CDR3 loop: CASSYGASEAFF. The CDR3 DNA is TGTGCCAGCAGTTACGGAGCGTCTGAAGCTTTCTTT. The chain uses TRBV6-2 or TRBV6-3 and TRBJ1-1; D is ambiguous. This CDR3 is built from 12 residues. The V end lost 2 bases, the J end lost 6 bases, and 7 bases lay between the germline ends. CDR1 is MNHEY, CDR2 SVGEGT, per germline.

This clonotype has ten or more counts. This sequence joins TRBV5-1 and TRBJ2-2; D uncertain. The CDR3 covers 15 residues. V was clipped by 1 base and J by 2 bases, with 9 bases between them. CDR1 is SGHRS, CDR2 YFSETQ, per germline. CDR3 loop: CASSLSRTNTGELFF. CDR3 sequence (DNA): TGCGCCAGCAGCTTGAGTCGGACCAACACCGGGGAGCTGTTTTTT.

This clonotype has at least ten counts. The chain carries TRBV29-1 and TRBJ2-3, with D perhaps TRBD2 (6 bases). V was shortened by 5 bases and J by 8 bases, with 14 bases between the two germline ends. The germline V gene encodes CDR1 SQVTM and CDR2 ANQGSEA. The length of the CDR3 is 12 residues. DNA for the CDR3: TGCAGCGTTCTGCCGGGGGAGAGTACGCAGTATTTT. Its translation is CSVLPGESTQYF.

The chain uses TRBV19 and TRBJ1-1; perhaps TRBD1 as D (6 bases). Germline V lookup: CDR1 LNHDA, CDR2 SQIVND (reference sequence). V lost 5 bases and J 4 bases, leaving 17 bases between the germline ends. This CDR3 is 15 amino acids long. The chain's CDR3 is CASSFLGAPGTEAFF. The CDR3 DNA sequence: TGTGCCAGTAGTTTCTTGGGGGCCCCAGGCACTGAAGCTTTCTTT.

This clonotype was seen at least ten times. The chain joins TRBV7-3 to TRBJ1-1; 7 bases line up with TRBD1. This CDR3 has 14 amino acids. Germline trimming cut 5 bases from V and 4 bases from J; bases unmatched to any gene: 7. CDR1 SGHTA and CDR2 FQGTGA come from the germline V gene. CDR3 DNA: TGTGCCAGCAGCCGTGGGGGGGACAGCACTGAAGCTTTCTTT. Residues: CASSRGGDSTEAFF.

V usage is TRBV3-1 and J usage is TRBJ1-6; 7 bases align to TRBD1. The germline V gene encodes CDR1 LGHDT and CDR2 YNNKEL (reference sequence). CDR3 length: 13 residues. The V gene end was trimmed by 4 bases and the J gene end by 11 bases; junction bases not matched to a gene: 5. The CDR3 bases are TGTGCCAGCAGCCTCGTAGGACAGGCACCCCTCCACTTT. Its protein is CASSLVGQAPLHF.

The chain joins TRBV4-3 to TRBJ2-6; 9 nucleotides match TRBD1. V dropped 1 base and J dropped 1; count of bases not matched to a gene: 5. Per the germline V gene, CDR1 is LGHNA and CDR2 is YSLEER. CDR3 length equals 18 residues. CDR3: CASSQAAGTGSGANVLTF. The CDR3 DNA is TGCGCCAGCAGCCAAGCAGCCGGGACAGGGTCTGGGGCCAACGTCCTGACTTTC.

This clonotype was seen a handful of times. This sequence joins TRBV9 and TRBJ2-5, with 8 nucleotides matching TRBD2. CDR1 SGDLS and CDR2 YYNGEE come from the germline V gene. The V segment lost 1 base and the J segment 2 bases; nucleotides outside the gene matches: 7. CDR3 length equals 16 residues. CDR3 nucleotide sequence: TGTGCCAGCAGCGTAACTGGTAGCGGGGCTCAAGAGACCCAGTACTTC. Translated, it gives CASSVTGSGAQETQYF.

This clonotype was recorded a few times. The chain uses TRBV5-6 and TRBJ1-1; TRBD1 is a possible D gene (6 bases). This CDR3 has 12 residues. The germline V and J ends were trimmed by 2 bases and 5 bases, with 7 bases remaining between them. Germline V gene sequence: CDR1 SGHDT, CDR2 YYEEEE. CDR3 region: CASSFQGTEAFF. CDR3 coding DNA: TGTGCCAGCAGCTTCCAGGGGACTGAAGCTTTCTTT.

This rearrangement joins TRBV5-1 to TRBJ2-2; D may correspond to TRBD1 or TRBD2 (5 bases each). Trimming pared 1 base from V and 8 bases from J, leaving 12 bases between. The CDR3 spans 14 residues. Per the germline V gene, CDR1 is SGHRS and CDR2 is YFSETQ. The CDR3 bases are TGCGCCAGCAGCTTGAGAGGGGAGCAAGGGGAGCTGTTTTTT. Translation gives CASSLRGEQGELFF.

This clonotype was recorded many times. The CDR3 is CASSPPGTSPFF. The CDR3 DNA reads TGTGCCAGCAGCCCACCAGGGACTAGCCCGTTCTTC. This chain uses TRBV6-2 or TRBV6-3 with TRBJ2-1; the match to TRBD2 covers 9 bases. With V trimmed by 6 bases and J by 15 bases, 9 bases remained unmatched. CDR3 length: 12 residues. CDR1 is MNHEY, CDR2 SVGEGT, per germline.

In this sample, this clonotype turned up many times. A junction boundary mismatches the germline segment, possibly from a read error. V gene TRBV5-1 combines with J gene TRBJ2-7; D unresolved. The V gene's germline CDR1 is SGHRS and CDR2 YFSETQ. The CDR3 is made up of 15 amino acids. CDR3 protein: CASTLGRLGIYEQYF. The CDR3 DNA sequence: TGCGCCAGCACCTTGGGTAGGTTGGGGATCTACGAGCAGTACTTC.

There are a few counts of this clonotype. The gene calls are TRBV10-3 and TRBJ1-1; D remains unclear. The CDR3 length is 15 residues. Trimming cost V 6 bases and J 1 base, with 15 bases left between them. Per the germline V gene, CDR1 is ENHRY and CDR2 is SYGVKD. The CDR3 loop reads CAISPMTTENTEAFF. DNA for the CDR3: TGTGCCATCAGCCCCATGACGACTGAGAACACTGAAGCTTTCTTT.

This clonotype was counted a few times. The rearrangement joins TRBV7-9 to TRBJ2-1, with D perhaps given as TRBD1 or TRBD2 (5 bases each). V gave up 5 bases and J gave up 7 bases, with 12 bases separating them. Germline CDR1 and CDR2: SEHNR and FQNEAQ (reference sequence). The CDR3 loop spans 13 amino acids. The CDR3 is CASSPDWGNEQFF. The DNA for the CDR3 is TGTGCCAGCAGCCCCGACTGGGGGAATGAGCAGTTCTTC.

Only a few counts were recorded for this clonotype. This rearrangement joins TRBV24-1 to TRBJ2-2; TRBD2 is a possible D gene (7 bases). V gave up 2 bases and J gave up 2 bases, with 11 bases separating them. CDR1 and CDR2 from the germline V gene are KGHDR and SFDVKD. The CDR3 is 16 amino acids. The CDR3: CATSDSGGRNTGELFF. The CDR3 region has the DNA TGTGCCACCAGTGATTCGGGGGGCCGCAACACCGGGGAGCTGTTTTTT.

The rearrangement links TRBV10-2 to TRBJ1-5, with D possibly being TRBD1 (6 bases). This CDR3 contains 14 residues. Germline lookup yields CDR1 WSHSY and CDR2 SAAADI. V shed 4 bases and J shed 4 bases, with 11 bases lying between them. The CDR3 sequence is CASSVGARNQPQHF. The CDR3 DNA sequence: TGCGCCAGCAGTGTGGGGGCGAGGAATCAGCCCCAGCATTTT.

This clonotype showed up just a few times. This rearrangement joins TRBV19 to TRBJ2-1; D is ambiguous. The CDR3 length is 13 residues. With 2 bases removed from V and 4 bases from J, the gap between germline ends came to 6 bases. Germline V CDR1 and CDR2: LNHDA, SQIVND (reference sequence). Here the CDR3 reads CASSIMDYNEQFF. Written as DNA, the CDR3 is TGTGCCAGTAGTATAATGGATTACAATGAGCAGTTCTTC.

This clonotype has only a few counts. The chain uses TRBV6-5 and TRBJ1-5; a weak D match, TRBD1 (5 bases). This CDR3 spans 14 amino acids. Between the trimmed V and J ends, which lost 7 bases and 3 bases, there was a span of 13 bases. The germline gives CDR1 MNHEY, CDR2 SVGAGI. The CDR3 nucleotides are TGTGCCAGCACCCGAAGAGGGGACAATCAGCCCCAGCATTTT. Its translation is CASTRRGDNQPQHF.

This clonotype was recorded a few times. CDR3 coding DNA: TGCGCCAGCAGTCAATCAGGGGGAGATACGCAGTATTTT. Its protein is CASSQSGGDTQYF. The rearrangement uses TRBV23-1 and TRBJ2-3, with TRBD1 as a possible D gene (6 bases). TRBV23-1 is sorted into the ORF group, with uncertain function. The CDR3 runs 13 residues. V lost 0 bases to trimming and J lost 5 bases, with 6 bases between them.

The CDR3 is CASSYEGLLYV. DNA of the CDR3: TGTGCCAGCAGTTACGAAGGACTTCTGTACGTC. The chain uses TRBV6-6 and TRBJ2-7, with D possibly being TRBD2 (5 bases). Germline CDR1 MNHNY, CDR2 SVGAGI (reference sequence). Trimming stripped 2 bases from V and 12 bases from J, with 11 bases between. This CDR3 comprises 11 residues.

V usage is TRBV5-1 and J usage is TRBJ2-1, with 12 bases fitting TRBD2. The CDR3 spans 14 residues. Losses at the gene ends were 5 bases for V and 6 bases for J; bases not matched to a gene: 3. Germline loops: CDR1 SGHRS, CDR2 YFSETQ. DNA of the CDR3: TGCGCCAGCAGGGGACTAGCGGGTCCCAATGAGCAGTTCTTC. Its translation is CASRGLAGPNEQFF.

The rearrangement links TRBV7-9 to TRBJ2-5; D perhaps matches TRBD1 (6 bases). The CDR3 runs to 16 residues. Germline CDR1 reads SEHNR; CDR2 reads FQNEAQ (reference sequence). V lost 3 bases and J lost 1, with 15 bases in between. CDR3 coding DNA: TGTGCCAGCAGCTTTCGCATAGGGACATTCCAAGAGACCCAGTACTTC. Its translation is CASSFRIGTFQETQYF.

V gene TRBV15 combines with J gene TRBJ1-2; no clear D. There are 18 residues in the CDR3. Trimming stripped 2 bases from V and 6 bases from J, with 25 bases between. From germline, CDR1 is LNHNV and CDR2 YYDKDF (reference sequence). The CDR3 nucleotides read TGTGCCACCAGCAGATACTTACCGACCCAAAGTCTTAAGGATGGCTACACCTTC. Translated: CATSRYLPTQSLKDGYTF.

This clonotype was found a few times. The CDR3 DNA is TGTGCCAGCAGTTACCAAACAGGGGGCGGCGGGGAGCTGTTTTTT. Protein product: CASSYQTGGGGELFF. The chain joins TRBV6-5 to TRBJ2-2, with 9 bases matching TRBD1. Germline loops: CDR1 MNHEY, CDR2 SVGAGI. With 2 bases clipped from V and 7 bases from J, the junction kept 5 bases outside the gene matches. CDR3 size: 15 residues.

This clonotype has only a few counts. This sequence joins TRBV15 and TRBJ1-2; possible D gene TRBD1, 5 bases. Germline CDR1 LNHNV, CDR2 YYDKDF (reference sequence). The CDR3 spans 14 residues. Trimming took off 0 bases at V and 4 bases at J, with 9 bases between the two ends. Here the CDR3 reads CATSRDRGSYGYTF. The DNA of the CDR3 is TGTGCCACCAGCAGAGATCGGGGGAGCTATGGCTACACCTTC.